This T cell receptor (beta chain) originates from a study of shared T cell receptors in the human thymus. Measured with immunoSEQ multiplex PCR; TCRdb has only the in-frame clones, and not every one. This sample has fewer than 700,000 clones, with approximately 87% found just once. Trimming cost V 7 bases and J 1 base; bases outside gene matches: 12. This CDR3 is 15 amino acids long. Per the germline V gene, CDR1 is SQVTM and CDR2 is ANQGSEA. These same records also appear under a second study, on human thymus T cells. As that study records: The thymus was resected at corrective cardiac surgery.

The sequenced sample consisted of thymocytes. The TCR sequence derives from a boy younger than two with a congenital heart defect. The rearrangement links TRBV29-1 to TRBJ1-1; TRBD1 aligns across 7 bases. CDR3 sequence: CSASGGPGKNTEAFF. In nucleotides, the CDR3 is TGCAGCGCCTCAGGGGGTCCCGGGAAGAACACTGAAGCTTTCTTT.